This T cell receptor (beta chain) was captured by sequencing in a study of cytomegalovirus exposure and HLA in healthy donors. This CDR3 is 14 amino acids long. Germline CDR1 is MNHNY and CDR2 is SVGAGI (reference sequence). Trimming took 2 bases from V and 1 from J; bases not matched to a gene: 1. It was with 60 Vbeta and 13 Jbeta primers that the PCR ran. Using immunoSEQ multiplex PCR, the repertoire was profiled, and TCRdb retains in-frame clones only, with some absent. The table lists about 130,000 clones, 72% of them singletons. The chain couples TRBV6-6 to TRBJ1-1; TRBD1 aligns across 7 bases. This clonotype was sampled from a man aged 25 to 40 in good health and CMV-seronegative. The specimen was PBMCs. CDR3 bases: TGTGCCAGCAGTTACGACAGGGCGAACACTGAAGCTTTCTTT. Its protein is CASSYDRANTEAFF.